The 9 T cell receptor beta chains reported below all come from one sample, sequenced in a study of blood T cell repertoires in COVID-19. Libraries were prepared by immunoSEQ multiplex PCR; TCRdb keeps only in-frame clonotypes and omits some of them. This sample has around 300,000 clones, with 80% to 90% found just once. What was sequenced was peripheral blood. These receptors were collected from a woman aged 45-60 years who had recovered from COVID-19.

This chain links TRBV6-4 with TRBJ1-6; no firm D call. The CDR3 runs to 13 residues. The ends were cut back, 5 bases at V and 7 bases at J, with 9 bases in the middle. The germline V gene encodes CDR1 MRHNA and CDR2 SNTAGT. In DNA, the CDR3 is TGTGCCAGCAGTACGGGTCTCAATTCACCCCTCCACTTT. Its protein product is CASSTGLNSPLHF.

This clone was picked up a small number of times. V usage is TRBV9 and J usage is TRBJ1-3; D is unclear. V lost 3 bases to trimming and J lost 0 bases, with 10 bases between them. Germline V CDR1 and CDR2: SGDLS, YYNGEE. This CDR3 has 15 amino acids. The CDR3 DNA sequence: TGTGCCAGCAGCGACAGAGGGAACTCTGGAAACACCATATATTTT. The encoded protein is CASSDRGNSGNTIYF.

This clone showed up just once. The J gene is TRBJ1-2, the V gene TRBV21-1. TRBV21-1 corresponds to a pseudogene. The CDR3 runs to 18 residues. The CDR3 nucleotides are TGTGCCAGCAGCAAAGAGAGGGTCGTGGCCTTTTCCGACTATGGCTACACCTTC. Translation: CASSKERVVAFSDYGYTF.

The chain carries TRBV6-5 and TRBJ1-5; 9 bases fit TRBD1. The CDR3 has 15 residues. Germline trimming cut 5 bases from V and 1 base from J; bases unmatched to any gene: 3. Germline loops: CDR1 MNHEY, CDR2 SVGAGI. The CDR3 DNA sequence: TGTGCCAGCAGTCCTACAGGGGGCAGCAATCAGCCCCAGCATTTT. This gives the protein CASSPTGGSNQPQHF.

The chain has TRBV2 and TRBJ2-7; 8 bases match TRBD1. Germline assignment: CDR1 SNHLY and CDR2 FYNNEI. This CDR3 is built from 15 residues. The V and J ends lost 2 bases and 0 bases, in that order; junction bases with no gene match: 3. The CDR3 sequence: CASSEIQGGSYEQYF. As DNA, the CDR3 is TGTGCCAGCAGTGAAATACAGGGGGGCTCCTACGAGCAGTACTTC.

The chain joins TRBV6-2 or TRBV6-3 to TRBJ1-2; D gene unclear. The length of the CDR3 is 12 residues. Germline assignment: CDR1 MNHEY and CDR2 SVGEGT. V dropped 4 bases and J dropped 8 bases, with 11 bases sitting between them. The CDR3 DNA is TGTGCCAGCAGTTTGCTCGCCGGGGGCTACACCTTC. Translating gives CASSLLAGGYTF.

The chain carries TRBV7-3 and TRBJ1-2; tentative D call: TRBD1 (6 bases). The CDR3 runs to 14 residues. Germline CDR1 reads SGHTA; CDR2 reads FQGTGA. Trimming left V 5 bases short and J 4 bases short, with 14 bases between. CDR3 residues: CASSPGTQAYGYTF. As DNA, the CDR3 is TGTGCCAGCAGCCCCGGGACACAAGCCTATGGCTACACCTTC.

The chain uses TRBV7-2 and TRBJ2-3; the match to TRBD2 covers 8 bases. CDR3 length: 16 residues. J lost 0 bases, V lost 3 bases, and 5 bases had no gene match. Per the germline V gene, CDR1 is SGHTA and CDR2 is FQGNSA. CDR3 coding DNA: TGTGCCAGCAGCTTCGGAGCGGGAGCTAGCACAGATACGCAGTATTTT. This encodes CASSFGAGASTDTQYF. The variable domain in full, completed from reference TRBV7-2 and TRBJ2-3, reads GAGVSQSPSNKVTEKGKDVELRCDPISGHTALYWYRQSLGQGLEFLIYFQGNSAPDKSGLPSDRFSAERTGGSVSTLTIQRTQQEDSAVYLCASSFGAGASTDTQYFGPGTRLTVL.

The CDR3 coding sequence is TGTGCCAGCACCCCACGGGGAGGGGATGGCTACACCTTC. Translating gives CASTPRGGDGYTF. V is TRBV12-3 or TRBV12-4 and J is TRBJ1-2, with D possibly being TRBD1 (5 bases). Trimming took off 7 bases at V and 6 bases at J, with 15 bases between the two ends. CDR3 length: 13 amino acids.